This TCR beta chain was profiled in a study of T cell responses to AZD1222 COVID-19 vaccine. Study observations and caveats: Baseline seropositivity characterized only six AZD1222 recipients.

Sequencing was performed with immunoSEQ multiplex PCR; in TCRdb, only in-frame clones are kept and a portion is missing. The sample gives 150,000 to 200,000 clones, around 88% of which show up once; 9.5% to 13% is in the top ten. Germline values: CDR1 LNHDA, CDR2 SQIVND (reference sequence). This CDR3 has 16 amino acids. Trimming removed 3 bases from V and 2 bases from J, with 15 bases in between. Details on this clone: Its antigen is currently unknown.

This sequence joins TRBV19 and TRBJ2-3; the D call may be TRBD1 or TRBD2 (5 bases each). The clonotype was recovered from an adult who received the AZD1222 COVID-19 vaccine. The sample in question was peripheral blood, obtained 28 days after the second AZD1222 dose. The CDR3 sequence is CASSIFTGPITDTQYF. CDR3 bases: TGTGCCAGTAGTATCTTTACGGGACCTATCACAGATACGCAGTATTTT.